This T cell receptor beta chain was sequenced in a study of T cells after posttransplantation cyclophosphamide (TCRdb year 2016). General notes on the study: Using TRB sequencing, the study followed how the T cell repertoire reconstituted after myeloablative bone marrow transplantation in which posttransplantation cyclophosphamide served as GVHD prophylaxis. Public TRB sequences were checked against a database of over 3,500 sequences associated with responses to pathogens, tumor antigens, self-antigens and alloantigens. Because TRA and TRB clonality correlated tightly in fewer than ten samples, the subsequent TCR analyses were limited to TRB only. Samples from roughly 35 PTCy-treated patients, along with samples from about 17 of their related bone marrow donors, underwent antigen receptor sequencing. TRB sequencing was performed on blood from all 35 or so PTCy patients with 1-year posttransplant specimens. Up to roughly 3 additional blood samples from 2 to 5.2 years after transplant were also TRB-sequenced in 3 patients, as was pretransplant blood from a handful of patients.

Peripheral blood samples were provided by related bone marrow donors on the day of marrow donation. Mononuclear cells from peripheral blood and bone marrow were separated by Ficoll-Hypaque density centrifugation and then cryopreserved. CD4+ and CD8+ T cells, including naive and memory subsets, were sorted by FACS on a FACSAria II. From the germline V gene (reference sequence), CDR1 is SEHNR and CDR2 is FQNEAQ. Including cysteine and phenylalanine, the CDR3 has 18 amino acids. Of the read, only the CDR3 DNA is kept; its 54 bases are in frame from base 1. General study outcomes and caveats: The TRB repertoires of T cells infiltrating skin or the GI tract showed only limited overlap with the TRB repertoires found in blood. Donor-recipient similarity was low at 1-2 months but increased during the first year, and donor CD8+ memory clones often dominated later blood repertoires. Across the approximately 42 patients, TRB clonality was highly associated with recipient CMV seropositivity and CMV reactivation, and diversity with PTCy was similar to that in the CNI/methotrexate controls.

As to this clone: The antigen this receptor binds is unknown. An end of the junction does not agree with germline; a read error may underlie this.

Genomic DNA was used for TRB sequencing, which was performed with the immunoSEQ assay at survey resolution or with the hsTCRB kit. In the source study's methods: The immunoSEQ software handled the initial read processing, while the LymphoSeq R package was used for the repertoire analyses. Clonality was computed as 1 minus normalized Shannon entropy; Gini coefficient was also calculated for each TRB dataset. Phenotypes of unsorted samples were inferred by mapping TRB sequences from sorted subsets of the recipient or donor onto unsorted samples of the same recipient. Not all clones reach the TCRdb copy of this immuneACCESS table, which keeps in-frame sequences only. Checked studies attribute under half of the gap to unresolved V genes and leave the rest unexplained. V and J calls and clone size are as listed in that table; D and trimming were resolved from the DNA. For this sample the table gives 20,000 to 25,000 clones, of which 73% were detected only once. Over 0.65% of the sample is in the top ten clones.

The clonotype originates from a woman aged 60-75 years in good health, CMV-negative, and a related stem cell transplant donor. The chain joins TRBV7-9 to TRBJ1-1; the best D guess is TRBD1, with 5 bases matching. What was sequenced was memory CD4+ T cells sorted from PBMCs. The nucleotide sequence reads TGTGCCAGCAGCCTAGCAAGGGTAGGCGCCAGGGCGAACACTGAAGCTTTCTTT. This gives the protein CASSLARVGARANTEAFF.